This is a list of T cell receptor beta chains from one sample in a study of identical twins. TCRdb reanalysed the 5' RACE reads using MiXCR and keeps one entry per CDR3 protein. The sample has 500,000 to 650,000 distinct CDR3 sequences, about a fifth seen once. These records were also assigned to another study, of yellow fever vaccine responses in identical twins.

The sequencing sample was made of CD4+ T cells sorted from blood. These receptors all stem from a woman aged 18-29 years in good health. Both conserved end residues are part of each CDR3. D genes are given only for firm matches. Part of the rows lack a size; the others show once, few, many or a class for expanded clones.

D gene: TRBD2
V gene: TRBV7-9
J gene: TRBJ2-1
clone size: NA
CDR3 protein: CASSRQTSGSQFF
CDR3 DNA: TGTGCCAGCAGCCGCCAGACTAGCGGGAGTCAGTTCTTC

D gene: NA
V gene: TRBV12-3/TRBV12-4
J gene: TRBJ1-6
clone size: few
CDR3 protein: CASTMSLGNSPLHF
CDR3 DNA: TGTGCCAGCACCATGAGCCTGGGGAATTCACCCCTCCACTTT

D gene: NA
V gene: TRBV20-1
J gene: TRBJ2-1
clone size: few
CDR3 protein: CSARDFKGQRGYNEQFF
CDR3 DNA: TGCAGTGCTAGAGATTTCAAAGGGCAGAGGGGCTACAATGAGCAGTTCTTC

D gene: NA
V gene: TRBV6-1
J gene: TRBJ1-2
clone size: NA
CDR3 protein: CASSKSDGNGYTF
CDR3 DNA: TGTGCCAGCAGTAAAAGCGACGGGAATGGCTACACCTTC

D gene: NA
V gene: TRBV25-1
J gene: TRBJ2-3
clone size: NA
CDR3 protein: CASSEASTDTQYF
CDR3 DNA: TGTGCCAGCAGTGAGGCCTCAACGGATACGCAGTATTTT

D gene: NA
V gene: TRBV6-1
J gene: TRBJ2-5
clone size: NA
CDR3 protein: CASSPRISYQETQYF
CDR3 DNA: TGTGCCAGCAGTCCCCGAATCTCGTACCAAGAGACCCAGTACTTC

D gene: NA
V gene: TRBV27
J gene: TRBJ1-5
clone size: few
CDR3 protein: CASSLLGGVGQPQHF
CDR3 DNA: TGTGCCAGCAGTTTATTGGGGGGGGTGGGTCAGCCCCAGCATTTT

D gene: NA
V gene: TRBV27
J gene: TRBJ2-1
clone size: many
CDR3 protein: CASSLSGGLVQFF
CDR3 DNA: TGTGCCAGCAGTTTATCCGGGGGGCTGGTCCAGTTCTTC

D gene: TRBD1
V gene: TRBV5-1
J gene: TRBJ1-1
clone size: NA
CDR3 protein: CASSSPGQGTMNTEAFF
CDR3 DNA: TGCGCCAGCAGCTCCCCGGGACAGGGTACGATGAACACTGAAGCTTTCTTT

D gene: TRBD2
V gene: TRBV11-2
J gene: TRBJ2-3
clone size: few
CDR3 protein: CASSQRGRRLAGKDTQYF
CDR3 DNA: TGTGCCAGCAGCCAAAGGGGCCGCCGACTAGCGGGAAAGGATACGCAGTATTTT

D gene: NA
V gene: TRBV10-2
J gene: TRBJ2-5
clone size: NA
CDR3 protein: CASRGVGIQETQYF
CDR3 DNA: TGCGCCAGCAGGGGTGTGGGTATCCAAGAGACCCAGTACTTC

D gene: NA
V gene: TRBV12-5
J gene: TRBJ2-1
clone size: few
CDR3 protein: CASGKRITYNEQFF
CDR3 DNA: TGTGCTAGTGGTAAGAGGATTACCTACAATGAGCAGTTCTTC

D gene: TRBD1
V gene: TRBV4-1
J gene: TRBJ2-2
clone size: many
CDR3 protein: CASSRGQGMAGELFF
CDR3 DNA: TGCGCCAGCAGCCGGGGACAGGGGATGGCCGGGGAGCTGTTTTTT

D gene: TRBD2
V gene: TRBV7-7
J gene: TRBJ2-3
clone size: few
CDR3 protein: CASSFGGRADTQYF
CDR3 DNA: TGTGCCAGCAGCTTCGGCGGGAGAGCAGATACGCAGTATTTT

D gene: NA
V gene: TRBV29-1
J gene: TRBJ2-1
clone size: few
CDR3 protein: CSVPLTGTISYNEQFF
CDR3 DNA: TGCAGCGTCCCACTTACCGGGACAATCTCCTACAATGAGCAGTTCTTC

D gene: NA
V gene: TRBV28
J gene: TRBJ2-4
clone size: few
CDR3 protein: CASSVRQLAKNIQYF
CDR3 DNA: TGTGCCAGCAGTGTGCGTCAACTAGCCAAAAACATTCAGTACTTC

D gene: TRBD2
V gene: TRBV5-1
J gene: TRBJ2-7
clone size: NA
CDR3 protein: CASSAKTSGVYAEQYF
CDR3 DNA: TGCGCCAGCAGCGCAAAAACTAGCGGGGTCTACGCGGAGCAGTACTTC

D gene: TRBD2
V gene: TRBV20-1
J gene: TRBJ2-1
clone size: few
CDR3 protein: CSALMYGLAGSYNEQFF
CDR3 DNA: TGCAGTGCCCTGATGTATGGACTAGCTGGCTCCTACAATGAGCAGTTCTTC

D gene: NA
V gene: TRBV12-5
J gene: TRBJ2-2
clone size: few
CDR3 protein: CASALNPSLNTGELFF
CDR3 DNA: TGTGCTAGTGCCCTGAATCCCTCATTGAACACCGGGGAGCTGTTTTTT

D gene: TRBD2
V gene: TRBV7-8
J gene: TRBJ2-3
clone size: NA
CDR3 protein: CASHPFRGGILTDTQYF
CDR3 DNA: TGTGCCAGCCACCCTTTTCGGGGAGGGATCCTCACAGATACGCAGTATTTT